These T cell receptor beta chains were read from a single sample in a study of blood T cell repertoires in COVID-19. Some clones are missing from TCRdb's copy, which holds only in-frame ones; the method was immunoSEQ multiplex PCR. Seen here are approximately 240,000 clones, more than 60% observed once, and the top ten hold under 4.5%. Sequencing was carried out using peripheral blood. These receptors all come from a woman in her thirties or forties with active or convalescent COVID-19. The CDR3 runs from the conserved cysteine through the conserved F or W. D genes are given only for firm matches. Clone sizes are given selectively: once, few, many, or a class where the clone is expanded.

D: TRBD1; J: TRBJ1-5; V: TRBV10-3; size: .; DNA: TGTGCCGCGCACGACAGGGCGGGACAGCCCCAGCATTTT; CDR3: CAAHDRAGQPQHF
D: TRBD1; J: TRBJ1-3; V: TRBV28; size: .; DNA: TGTGCCAGTTACAGGGGATCAGGAAACACCATATATTTT; CDR3: CASYRGSGNTIYF
D: .; J: TRBJ1-3; V: TRBV2; size: .; DNA: TGTGCCAGCAGTGAATTCCGGGGCTCTGGAAACACCATATATTTT; CDR3: CASSEFRGSGNTIYF
D: TRBD1; J: TRBJ1-5; V: TRBV5-1; size: .; DNA: TGCGCCAGCAGCTTTTCGGGACAGGGCGCCCAGCCCCAGCATTTT; CDR3: CASSFSGQGAQPQHF
D: TRBD2; J: TRBJ2-3; V: TRBV9; size: .; DNA: TGTGCCAGCAGCGTAGGGCTAGCGGTCACAGATACGCAGTATTTT; CDR3: CASSVGLAVTDTQYF
D: .; J: TRBJ2-2; V: TRBV5-5; size: .; DNA: TGTGCCAGCAGCTTCTCCCCCAACACCGGGGAGCTGTTTTTT; CDR3: CASSFSPNTGELFF
D: TRBD2; J: TRBJ2-2; V: TRBV19; size: .; DNA: TGTGCCAGTAGTATTACAGCGGGGGGCCGCGGGGAGCTGTTTTTT; CDR3: CASSITAGGRGELFF
D: TRBD2; J: TRBJ2-5; V: TRBV6-4; size: .; DNA: TGTGCCAGCAGTGACTCGATTGGCGGGGGGCCTCAGGAGACCCAGTACTTC; CDR3: CASSDSIGGGPQETQYF
D: TRBD1; J: TRBJ2-7; V: TRBV2; size: .; DNA: TGTGCCAGCAGTGTACGACGGGACAGAACTTACGAGCAGTACTTC; CDR3: CASSVRRDRTYEQYF
D: TRBD1; J: TRBJ2-5; V: TRBV24-1; size: .; DNA: TGTGCCACCAAGGCAGGGGGTAGTGAGACCCAGTACTTC; CDR3: CATKAGGSETQYF
D: TRBD2; J: TRBJ2-3; V: TRBV7-3; size: .; DNA: TGTGCCAGCAGCCCCAGCGGGGCCTTCACAGATACGCAGTATTTT; CDR3: CASSPSGAFTDTQYF
D: .; J: TRBJ2-7; V: TRBV29-1; size: .; DNA: TGCAGCGTTGGGGCCCATTTGGGGGCAGGGGAGCAGTACTTC; CDR3: CSVGAHLGAGEQYF
D: TRBD1; J: TRBJ1-2; V: TRBV18; size: .; DNA: TGTGCCAGCTCACCTTTTGAGACAGGGGTGGATGGCTACACCTTC; CDR3: CASSPFETGVDGYTF
D: .; J: TRBJ1-1; V: TRBV3-1/TRBV3-2; size: .; DNA: TGTGCCAGCAGCCAAGGGGGACACCGTGAAGCTTTCTTT; CDR3: CASSQGGHREAFF
D: TRBD1; J: TRBJ1-1; V: TRBV2; size: .; DNA: TGTGCCAGCAGTCAAAGGACAGGGTCAACACTTATGAACACTGAAGCTTTCTTT; CDR3: CASSQRTGSTLMNTEAFF
D: .; J: TRBJ2-5; V: TRBV9; size: .; DNA: TGTGCCAGCAGCAGAAACCCCCGCTTAGGCGGCCAAGAGACCCAGTACTTC; CDR3: CASSRNPRLGGQETQYF
D: .; J: TRBJ1-6; V: TRBV18; size: .; DNA: TGTGCCAGCTCACAACCGGGACTCCGGGATTCACCCCTCCACTTT; CDR3: CASSQPGLRDSPLHF
D: TRBD2; J: TRBJ2-2; V: TRBV27; size: .; DNA: TGTGCCAGCAGTTTCCTTTGGGGCGGGAGGACCGGGGAGCTGTTTTTT; CDR3: CASSFLWGGRTGELFF
D: .; J: TRBJ1-2; V: TRBV6-5; size: .; DNA: TGTGCCAGCACCCCCAGGGATAACTATGGCTACACCTTC; CDR3: CASTPRDNYGYTF
D: TRBD1; J: TRBJ1-4; V: TRBV5-1; size: .; DNA: TGCGCCAGCAGCCCCCAGGGGGCAACTAATGAAAAACTGTTTTTT; CDR3: CASSPQGATNEKLFF
D: .; J: TRBJ1-2; V: TRBV27; size: once; DNA: TGTGCCAGCAGTTCCCGGACAGCATATGGCTACACCTTC; CDR3: CASSSRTAYGYTF
D: .; J: TRBJ1-2; V: TRBV19; size: .; DNA: TGTGCCAGTAACCCTTCCGCCAGCTCTAGCTATGGCTACACCTTC; CDR3: CASNPSASSSYGYTF
D: .; J: TRBJ2-1; V: TRBV5-6; size: .; DNA: TGTGCCAGCAGCGTAACACAGGGAGTATCCTACAATGAGCAGTTCTTC; CDR3: CASSVTQGVSYNEQFF
D: .; J: TRBJ1-1; V: TRBV18; size: .; DNA: TGTGCCAGCTCATCTCAGGGGAGCACGGACACTGAAGCTTTCTTT; CDR3: CASSSQGSTDTEAFF
D: .; J: TRBJ1-1; V: TRBV27; size: .; DNA: TGTGCCAGCAGTTTGGGGGCCTTCACTGAAGCTTTCTTT; CDR3: CASSLGAFTEAFF
D: TRBD1; J: TRBJ1-1; V: TRBV19; size: .; DNA: TGTGCCAGTATGGCGGACAGGGAATCGCTGCATGCTTTCTTT; CDR3: CASMADRESLHAFF
D: .; J: TRBJ1-2; V: TRBV2; size: few; DNA: TGTGCCAGCAGGCAGGCCATAGCTAACTATGGCTACACCTTC; CDR3: CASRQAIANYGYTF
D: TRBD1; J: TRBJ1-2; V: TRBV6-5; size: .; DNA: TGTGCCAGCACCCTAGGGGGGACAGGGGATGGCTACACCTTC; CDR3: CASTLGGTGDGYTF
D: TRBD2; J: TRBJ2-7; V: TRBV5-4; size: once; DNA: TGTGCCAGCAGCTACGTCACGGGGGGGGGCCGGGGCGAGCAGTACTTC; CDR3: CASSYVTGGGRGEQYF
D: .; J: TRBJ1-1; V: TRBV13; size: .; DNA: TGTGCCAGCAGCAGGGTTGGGGCGACTGAAGCTTTCTTT; CDR3: CASSRVGATEAFF
D: .; J: TRBJ2-3; V: TRBV5-6; size: .; DNA: TGTGCCAGCAGCATGTTAAACTCTCTCACAGATACGCAGTATTTT; CDR3: CASSMLNSLTDTQYF
D: .; J: TRBJ1-2; V: TRBV29-1; size: .; DNA: TGCAGCGTTGAAAGCGTATATGGCTACACCTTC; CDR3: CSVESVYGYTF
D: TRBD1; J: TRBJ1-5; V: TRBV19; size: .; DNA: TGTGCCAGTAGCGTACTCGACAGGGCGGATCAGCCCCAGCATTTT; CDR3: CASSVLDRADQPQHF
D: .; J: TRBJ2-3; V: TRBV10-3; size: .; DNA: TGTGCCATCACCCCGTCCCCTACAGATACGCAGTATTTT; CDR3: CAITPSPTDTQYF
D: .; J: TRBJ1-1; V: TRBV5-1; size: .; DNA: TGCGCCAGCAGTCGCAACCAGGGGAACACTGAAGCTTTCTTT; CDR3: CASSRNQGNTEAFF
D: .; J: TRBJ1-5; V: TRBV28; size: .; DNA: TGTGCCAGCAGCTTTACGGGGGGTCCGAGCAATCAGCCCCAGCATTTT; CDR3: CASSFTGGPSNQPQHF
D: TRBD1; J: TRBJ1-2; V: TRBV6-5; size: .; DNA: TGTGCCAGCTGGCGGACAGGGCTTTTCGGCTACACCTTC; CDR3: CASWRTGLFGYTF
D: TRBD1; J: TRBJ1-3; V: TRBV15; size: .; DNA: TGTGCCACCACGGACAGGGGGGACTCTGGAAACACCATATATTTT; CDR3: CATTDRGDSGNTIYF
D: .; J: TRBJ1-2; V: TRBV3-1/TRBV3-2; size: .; DNA: TGTGCCAGCAGCCAACTGATAAGGGGCGGCTATGGCTACACCTTC; CDR3: CASSQLIRGGYGYTF
D: TRBD1; J: TRBJ2-1; V: TRBV14; size: .; DNA: TGTGCCAGCAGCCAAGAGGGACCGGGACAGGGGCCCTACAATGAGCAGTTCTTC; CDR3: CASSQEGPGQGPYNEQFF
D: TRBD1; J: TRBJ1-5; V: TRBV19; size: .; DNA: TGTGCCAGTAGTACTGGGACAGGGTATGGACAGCCCCAGCATTTT; CDR3: CASSTGTGYGQPQHF
D: .; J: TRBJ2-5; V: TRBV27; size: .; DNA: TGTGCTAGCAGTTTTGGCGGGGCTCAGCAAGAGACCCAGTACTTC; CDR3: CASSFGGAQQETQYF
D: TRBD2; J: TRBJ2-7; V: TRBV2; size: .; DNA: TGTGCCAGCAGGCTAGCGGGGGGCCAGATTTATTACGAGCAGTACTTC; CDR3: CASRLAGGQIYYEQYF